Below, 9 T cell receptor beta chains from the same sample are listed, as sequenced in a study of spatial heterogeneity in lung cancer. In TCRdb, the 5' RACE reads were re-called with MiXCR into one record per CDR3 protein. In the table there are 50,000 to 60,000 distinct CDR3 sequences, around 7.7% of which are singletons. Documented time point: blood at routine non-recurrence follow-up after resection. TCRs were sequenced from unsorted whole RNA of tumor, nontumor lung or PBMC. This material consisted of PBMCs, taken at follow-up. The receptors derive from a female donor with early-stage non-small cell lung cancer.

This clonotype has a count of ten or more. The gene calls are TRBV7-6 and TRBJ2-5; TRBD1 is a possible D gene (7 bases). Germline-derived CDR1 and CDR2 are SGHVS and FNYEAQ. The CDR3 sequence is 14 residues long. Trimming removed 3 bases at V and 5 bases at J, with 13 bases between. As DNA, the CDR3 is TGTGCCAGCAGCTTTAATTCAGGGGGGGAGACCCAGTACTTC. It specifies CASSFNSGGETQYF.

This clonotype was counted at least ten times. The chain employs TRBV20-1 and TRBJ1-1; 7 nucleotides line up with TRBD1. Germline V CDR1 and CDR2: DFQATT, SNEGSKA (reference sequence). This CDR3 region has 13 residues. V trimming: 5 bases; J trimming: 4 bases; junction bases outside the gene matches: 7. The CDR3 sequence is CSAQDQGGTEAFF. As DNA, the CDR3 is TGCAGTGCTCAAGACCAGGGGGGCACTGAAGCTTTCTTT.

This clonotype has at least ten counts. The chain links TRBV5-1 to TRBJ2-7; D is perhaps TRBD1 or TRBD2 (5 bases each). V was trimmed by 6 bases and J by 2 bases, leaving 18 bases between them. The CDR3 is made up of 15 amino acids. From germline, CDR1 is SGHRS and CDR2 YFSETQ. CDR3 region: CASTSTGRGTYEQYF. CDR3 in DNA: TGCGCCAGCACCTCCACGGGAAGGGGAACCTACGAGCAGTACTTC. Complete variable domain (other parts from reference TRBV5-1 and TRBJ2-7): KAGVTQTPRYLIKTRGQQVTLSCSPISGHRSVSWYQQTPGQGLQFLFEYFSETQRNKGNFPGRFSGRQFSNSRSEMNVSTLELGDSALYLCASTSTGRGTYEQYFGPGTRLTVT.

This clonotype was detected only a few times. The chain couples TRBV20-1 to TRBJ1-2; D call uncertain. CDR3 length equals 12 residues. The ends were cut back, 5 bases at V and 3 bases at J, with 10 bases in the middle. Germline CDR1 is DFQATT and CDR2 is SNEGSKA (reference sequence). The CDR3 here is CSAQSGDYGYTF. The CDR3 DNA reads TGCAGTGCTCAGAGCGGGGACTATGGCTACACCTTC.

This clonotype was counted many times. The chain uses TRBV29-1 and TRBJ2-6; D gene unclear. V lost 5 bases and J 1 base, leaving 6 bases between the germline ends. The V gene's germline CDR1 is SQVTM and CDR2 ANQGSEA. This CDR3 has 13 residues. The CDR3 DNA follows: TGCAGCGTTCGGGTATCTGGGGCCAACGTCCTGACTTTC. Protein product: CSVRVSGANVLTF. Looking up the rest from reference TRBV29-1 and TRBJ2-6 gives the full variable domain: SAVISQKPSRDICQRGTSLTIQCQVDSQVTMMFWYRQQPGQSLTLIATANQGSEATYESGFVIDKFPISRPNLTFSTLTVSNMSPEDSSIYLCSVRVSGANVLTFGAGSRLTVL.

The chain carries TRBV7-2 and TRBJ2-5; no clear D gene. The CDR3 runs to 16 residues. Germline assignment: CDR1 SGHTA and CDR2 FQGNSA. V lost 4 bases and J lost 4, with 19 bases in between. The CDR3 DNA follows: TGTGCCAGCAGCTCGAACGCGGCGGCTAACGGAGAGACCCAGTACTTC. This translates into CASSSNAAANGETQYF.

The chain recombines TRBV5-5 with TRBJ2-3; TRBD1 aligns across 8 bases. This CDR3 has 15 residues. V shed 4 bases, J shed 2 bases, and the junction held 6 bases outside the gene matches. Germline CDR1 and CDR2: SGHKS and YYEKEE (reference sequence). The CDR3 DNA follows: TGTGCCAGCAGCGACCGGACAGGGAACACAGATACGCAGTATTTT. This gives the protein CASSDRTGNTDTQYF.

This clonotype was counted ten times or more. V is TRBV5-6 and J is TRBJ2-5, with D tentatively TRBD1 (6 bases). The germline V gene encodes CDR1 SGHDT and CDR2 YYEEEE. Trimming cost V 0 bases and J 5 bases, with 11 bases left between them. The CDR3 spans 14 residues. The CDR3 DNA reads as TGTGCCAGCAGCTTGGACAGGGTTGGTGAGACCCAGTACTTC. Residues: CASSLDRVGETQYF.

This clonotype was seen more than once but under ten times. The V and J genes are TRBV6-1 and TRBJ2-7; TRBD2 might be the D (7 bases). Germline V gene lookup returns CDR1 MNHNS and CDR2 SASEGT. There are 14 residues in the CDR3. The ends were cut back, 5 bases at V and 4 bases at J, with 15 bases in the middle. CDR3 sequence reads: CASSLGGTLYEQYF. The CDR3 region has the DNA TGTGCCAGCAGTCTGGGGGGGACACTTTACGAGCAGTACTTC.